Following are 7 T cell receptor beta chains from one sample sequenced in a study of OX40 agonist ivuxolimab in advanced cancers. The data were produced by immunoSEQ multiplex PCR, yet TCRdb's version contains in-frame clones alone and is incomplete. Of some 70,000 clones in the sample, 75% to 95% were seen once. Sample: CD4+ or CD8+ T cells sorted from blood, taken in a trial of the OX40 agonist ivuxolimab. These receptors came from an adult with an advanced solid tumor such as melanoma, head and neck, liver or kidney cancer.

The rearrangement joins TRBV30 to TRBJ1-3, with 7 bases fitting TRBD1. The V and J ends lost 0 bases and 6 bases, in that order; junction bases with no gene match: 17. Germline V lookup: CDR1 GTSNPN, CDR2 SVGIG (reference sequence). CDR3 length: 18 residues. CDR3 amino acids: CAWSVNGNRGGFVNTIYF. Here the CDR3 DNA reads TGTGCCTGGAGTGTCAACGGGAACAGGGGAGGCTTCGTAAACACCATATATTTT.

V usage is TRBV25-1 and J usage is TRBJ1-2; D ambiguous. The CDR3 is 13 amino acids. V lost 1 base and J 8 bases, leaving 11 bases between the germline ends. CDR1 is MGHDK, CDR2 SYGVNS, per germline. The CDR3 protein is CASSEWNLIGYTF. CDR3 nucleotides: TGTGCCAGCAGTGAATGGAATTTGATCGGCTACACCTTC.

The chain employs TRBV11-2 and TRBJ2-1, with 8 nucleotides matching TRBD2. CDR1 is SGHAT, CDR2 FQNNGV, per germline. The ends lost 5 bases at V and 7 bases at J; junction bases unmatched: 7. This CDR3 contains 14 residues. CDR3 sequence (DNA): TGTGCCAGCAGCAAACGACGGGGGGGGAATGAGCAGTTCTTC. Protein sequence: CASSKRRGGNEQFF. The whole variable domain, filled in from reference TRBV11-2 and TRBJ2-1, reads EAGVAQSPRYKIIEKRQSVAFWCNPISGHATLYWYQQILGQGPKLLIQFQNNGVVDDSQLPKDRFSAERLKGVDSTLKIQPAKLEDSAVYLCASSKRRGGNEQFFGPGTRLTVL.

The rearrangement uses TRBV30 and TRBJ1-5; 7 nucleotides align to TRBD1. V was pared by 2 bases and J by 7 bases, with 8 bases of the junction left unmatched. The CDR3 has 14 residues. Germline V gene sequence: CDR1 GTSNPN, CDR2 SVGIG (reference sequence). This CDR3 is CAWSSTGSGQPQHF. The CDR3 nucleotides read TGTGCCTGGAGTTCGACAGGGTCCGGCCAGCCCCAGCATTTT.

The rearrangement joins TRBV6-1 to TRBJ1-1; 8 nucleotides align to TRBD1. V was pared by 3 bases and J by 1 base, with 4 bases of the junction left unmatched. The CDR3 runs 15 residues. In germline, CDR1 is MNHNS, CDR2 SASEGT. The CDR3 region is CASSDLDRGNTEAFF. The CDR3 nucleotides read TGTGCCAGCAGTGACCTAGACAGGGGGAACACTGAAGCTTTCTTT.

The chain links TRBV7-9 to TRBJ2-5, with no clear D. The germline gives CDR1 SEHNR, CDR2 FQNEAQ (reference sequence). V lost 1 base and J lost 2, with 8 bases in between. This CDR3 comprises 14 residues. The CDR3 protein is CASSLGGFQETQYF. The DNA for the CDR3 is TGTGCCAGCAGCTTAGGCGGCTTTCAAGAGACCCAGTACTTC.

Comments on this clone: The junction does not match germline at one end; this may be a read error. The chain is built from TRBV6-1 and TRBJ2-7; D is undetermined. The CDR3 runs 11 residues. CDR1 is MNHNS and CDR2 is SASEGT in the germline V gene. The CDR3 loop is CASSEAPDANF. CDR3 DNA: TGTGCCAGCAGTGAAGCACCAGACGCCAACTTC.